The clone carrying this T cell receptor beta chain was observed at least ten times. Its antigen is currently unknown. These data belong to a study of T cells after posttransplantation cyclophosphamide. Whole-study findings and limits: TRB clonality was highly associated with recipient CMV seropositivity and reactivation.

Trimming took off 2 bases at V and 6 bases at J, with 11 bases between the two ends. The CDR3 is made up of 14 amino acids. Germline V gives CDR1 SGDLS, CDR2 YYNGEE. Clones were sequenced by immunoSEQ multiplex PCR, and TCRdb holds only the in-frame ones, with some missing. Listed for the sample are 20,000 to 25,000 clones, none seen a single time. The TCR sequence derives from a woman aged 45-60 years in good health, CMV-negative, and a related stem cell transplant donor. The chain uses TRBV9 and TRBJ1-4; D possibly corresponds to TRBD1 (6 bases). The material sequenced was PBMCs. In DNA, the CDR3 is TGTGCCAGCAGCGTCAGGGGTTTCGATGAAAAACTGTTTTTT. Its translation: CASSVRGFDEKLFF. The whole variable domain, remainder taken from reference TRBV9 and TRBJ1-4, is DSGVTQTPKHLITATGQRVTLRCSPRSGDLSVYWYQQSLDQGLQFLIQYYNGEERAKGNILERFSAQQFPDLHSELNLSSLELGDSALYFCASSVRGFDEKLFFGSGTQLSVL.